The 15 T cell receptor beta chains listed next were all sequenced from one sample in a study of blood T cells in healthy people across ages. A sample-barcoded 5' primer and a J-beta primer mix were used in a second PCR of roughly 7 to 11 cycles. TCRdb re-derived calls from the 5' RACE reads in MiXCR, one entry per CDR3 protein. The profile covers roughly 410,000 distinct CDR3 sequences, with 52% appearing a single time and around 53% taken by the ten largest. Material for sequencing was blood. The origin of the receptors is a man aged 55 to 69 in good health.

This clonotype was found many times. The chain carries TRBV11-2 and TRBJ1-6, with D maybe TRBD1 (5 bases). The CDR3 is made up of 14 amino acids. The germline gives CDR1 SGHAT, CDR2 FQNNGV. V was clipped by 1 base and J by 8 bases, with 9 bases between them. Here the CDR3 reads CASSLGGGYSPLHF. The DNA for the CDR3 is TGTGCCAGCAGCTTAGGGGGGGGGTATTCACCCCTCCACTTT.

The V call is TRBV20-1, the J call TRBJ2-1, with 11 bases that match TRBD2. Looked up from germline, CDR1 is DFQATT and CDR2 is SNEGSKA (reference sequence). Losses at the gene ends were 3 bases for V and 9 bases for J; bases not matched to a gene: 4. The CDR3 loop spans 13 amino acids. CDR3 nucleotides: TGCAGTGCTAGGTTCACTAGCGGGGGTGAGCAGTTCTTC. Translating it yields CSARFTSGGEQFF.

This clonotype was observed a handful of times. This sequence joins TRBV5-1 and TRBJ2-3; 11 positions agree with TRBD2. Germline trimming cut 4 bases from V and 4 bases from J; bases unmatched to any gene: 5. Germline V gene data show CDR1 as SGHRS and CDR2 as YFSETQ. The CDR3 length is 15 residues. The DNA of the CDR3 is TGCGCCAGCAGCGCGACTAGCGGGGTCGCAGATACGCAGTATTTT. Translating gives CASSATSGVADTQYF.

The chain carries TRBV28 and TRBJ1-2; D ambiguous. Trimming took off 6 bases at V and 4 bases at J, with 9 bases between the two ends. Germline CDR1 MDHEN, CDR2 SYDVKM. CDR3 length: 12 residues. CDR3 nucleotides: TGTGCCAGCAGAAAAGGGATCTATGGCTACACCTTC. Encoded protein: CASRKGIYGYTF.

The V call is TRBV7-2, the J call TRBJ2-3; 7 nucleotides agree with TRBD1. Germline V gene data show CDR1 as SGHTA and CDR2 as FQGNSA. The CDR3 covers 15 residues. The ends lost 6 bases at V and 2 bases at J; junction bases unmatched: 8. CDR3 residues: CASSPQGSLTDTQYF. CDR3 coding DNA: TGTGCCAGCAGTCCACAGGGGTCCCTCACAGATACGCAGTATTTT.

This clonotype has a single count. V is TRBV29-1 and J is TRBJ2-2; D remains ambiguous. V was shortened by 3 bases and J by 1 base, with 3 bases between the two germline ends. The CDR3 is 12 residues long. Germline CDR1 is SQVTM and CDR2 is ANQGSEA. CDR3 nucleotides: TGCAGCGTTGATGGGAACACCGGGGAGCTGTTTTTT. Translated, it gives CSVDGNTGELFF.

In regard to this clonotype: The germline gene is not matched at one end of the junction; a read error may be the cause. The chain couples TRBV5-1 to TRBJ1-1; possibly TRBD1 for D (5 bases). The germline CDR1 and CDR2 sequences are SGHRS and YFSETQ. CDR3 length: 16 residues. The chain's CDR3 is CASSSTPGQWNTEAFF. CDR3 DNA: TGCGCCAGCAGCTCAACCCCAGGGCAATGGAACACGGAAGCTTTCTTT. Supplemented by reference TRBV5-1 and TRBJ1-1, the full variable domain reads KAGVTQTPRYLIKTRGQQVTLSCSPISGHRSVSWYQQTPGQGLQFLFEYFSETQRNKGNFPGRFSGRQFSNSRSEMNVSTLELGDSALYLCASSSTPGQWNTEAFFGQGTRLTVV.

This clonotype was observed at least ten times. CDR3 DNA: TGTGCCAGCAGCCCAGAACGCACCGCCTACGAGCAGTACTTC. Protein: CASSPERTAYEQYF. The chain uses TRBV11-2 and TRBJ2-7; D is uncertain. Trimming shortened V by 5 bases and J by 2 bases, and 13 bases separated the two germline ends. CDR3 size: 14 residues. Looked up from germline, CDR1 is SGHAT and CDR2 is FQNNGV. The full variable domain, its missing parts supplied by reference TRBV11-2 and TRBJ2-7, is EAGVAQSPRYKIIEKRQSVAFWCNPISGHATLYWYQQILGQGPKLLIQFQNNGVVDDSQLPKDRFSAERLKGVDSTLKIQPAKLEDSAVYLCASSPERTAYEQYFGPGTRLTVT.

This clonotype was counted many times. The chain combines TRBV7-2 with TRBJ2-7, with 14 bases identical to TRBD2. The CDR3 runs 15 residues. Germline assignment: CDR1 SGHTA and CDR2 FQGNSA. The V gene end was trimmed by 3 bases and the J gene end by 6 bases; junction bases not matched to a gene: 4. The CDR3 is CASSLDGLAGGEQYF. The DNA for the CDR3 is TGTGCCAGCAGCTTGGATGGACTAGCGGGAGGCGAGCAGTACTTC.

The genes are TRBV20-1 and TRBJ2-1, with 13 bases lining up with TRBD2. This CDR3 contains 17 residues. V lost 6 bases and J lost 6; bases outside the gene matches: 14. Germline lookup yields CDR1 DFQATT and CDR2 SNEGSKA (reference sequence). CDR3 sequence reads: CSAPLRWTSGGINEQFF. The DNA of the CDR3 is TGCAGTGCCCCCCTCCGGTGGACTAGCGGGGGTATCAATGAGCAGTTCTTC.

This clonotype was counted only a few times. The chain joins TRBV5-4 to TRBJ2-5; D not resolved. The V end was cut by 3 bases, the J end by 1 base, with 7 bases between. The V gene's germline CDR1 is SGHNT and CDR2 YYREEE (reference sequence). The CDR3 contains 13 residues. The CDR3 bases are TGTGCCAGCAGCTCACCAGGCCAAGAGACCCAGTACTTC. Its translation is CASSSPGQETQYF.

A few counts support this clonotype. The chain is built from TRBV2 and TRBJ2-1; tentative D call: TRBD1 (6 bases). CDR3 length equals 13 residues. Trimming shortened V by 10 bases and J by 9 bases, and 19 bases separated the two germline ends. In germline, CDR1 is SNHLY, CDR2 FYNNEI. In DNA form, the CDR3 reads TGTGCCACCCAGGGGTCCGGAGGAGGTGAGCAGTTCTTC. Translating it yields CATQGSGGGEQFF. The full variable domain, with the rest looked up from reference TRBV2 and TRBJ2-1, is EPEVTQTPSHQVTQMGQEVILRCVPISNHLYFYWYRQILGQKVEFLVSFYNNEISEKSEIFDDQFSVERPDGSNFTLKIRSTKLEDSAMYFCATQGSGGGEQFFGPGTRLTVL.

This clonotype showed up just a few times. The J gene is TRBJ2-6, the V gene TRBV29-1; D is possibly TRBD2 (7 bases). The CDR3 has 14 residues. Germline-derived CDR1 and CDR2 are SQVTM and ANQGSEA. Trimming took 3 bases from V and 3 from J, leaving 9 bases between them. This CDR3 is CSVEGGLGANVLTF. DNA of the CDR3: TGCAGCGTTGAGGGGGGGCTTGGGGCCAACGTCCTGACTTTC.

This clonotype was seen ten or more times. The genes are TRBV6-5 and TRBJ2-5; TRBD1 matches 8 bases. Trimming cost V 2 bases and J 4 bases; bases outside gene matches: 6. CDR3 length equals 15 residues. Germline loops: CDR1 MNHEY, CDR2 SVGAGI. DNA for the CDR3: TGTGCCAGCAGTTACACCCAGGGGGCGGGAGAGACCCAGTACTTC. It yields the protein CASSYTQGAGETQYF.

This clonotype has more than one count but fewer than ten. The CDR3 is CATSDNNYEQFF. Here the CDR3 DNA reads TGTGCCACCAGTGATAACAACTATGAGCAGTTCTTC. The V call is TRBV24-1, the J call TRBJ2-1; D remains ambiguous. Germline CDR1 reads KGHDR; CDR2 reads SFDVKD. The CDR3 contains 12 residues. V lost 3 bases and J lost 8, with 7 bases in between.